This is a list of T cell receptor beta chains from one sample in a study of cytotoxic CD8 clonotypes in ibrutinib-treated CLL. Assay: immunoSEQ multiplex PCR; the TCRdb copy retains only in-frame clones and omits some. Altogether around 310,000 clones are present, about 80% being singletons, with the ten largest covering over 5%. The material was PBMCs, obtained before ibrutinib treatment. These TCRs come from a human donor with chronic lymphocytic leukemia. Each CDR3 is given with its conserved first and last residue.

v_gene	j_gene	len	CDR3aa
TRBV28	TRBJ1-1	16	CASSSPRGYTNTEAFF
TRBV9	TRBJ2-1	15	CASSARTSGDNEQFF
TRBV10-1	TRBJ2-1	15	CASSEVSGSYNEQFF
TRBV19	TRBJ1-5	14	CASENGLSNQPQHF
TRBV5-1	TRBJ2-7	16	CASSPEASGRIYEQYF
TRBV5-1	TRBJ1-3	17	CASSLTYGQYLGGTIYF
TRBV28	TRBJ1-2	13	CASSRRTPGQEIF
TRBV11-2	TRBJ2-3	14	CASSPNRVSDTQYF
TRBV7-2	TRBJ1-3	15	CASSLGQLGKNTIYF
TRBV7-9	TRBJ2-7	13	CASRPFEVKKQYF
TRBV11-2	TRBJ1-2	13	CASSLVGFPGYTF
TRBV5-1	TRBJ2-5	15	CASSLALAGQETQYF
TRBV11-2	TRBJ1-2	18	CASSLDHPSTGAHYGYTF
TRBV19	TRBJ2-7	16	CASSISPLAYSYEQYF
TRBV18	TRBJ1-5	15	CASSPSGLSNQPQHF
TRBV30	TRBJ1-5	13	CAWSALIDQPQHF
TRBV10-3	TRBJ2-7	15	CAISDTSGRSYEQYF
TRBV30	TRBJ2-3	16	CAWSVGTGGGTDTQYF
TRBV28	TRBJ2-4	12	CASSFGTVIQYF
TRBV30	TRBJ1-1	16	CAWSVLGEVASTEAFF
TRBV10-3	TRBJ2-3	15	CAISLAGAFSNTQYF
TRBV4-1	TRBJ2-7	15	CASSQDTVAVREQYF
TRBV30	TRBJ2-7	14	CAWSTGGPSYEQYF
TRBV30	TRBJ1-6	17	CAWSSWTGGSYNSPLHF
TRBV6-5	TRBJ2-7	15	CASSYHSGSVYEQYF
TRBV9	TRBJ2-1	17	CASSPGTSLSSYNEQFF
TRBV4-3	TRBJ2-5	16	CASSPADRGIGETQYF
TRBV7-2	TRBJ2-7	11	CASSRANEQYF
TRBV13	TRBJ2-7	16	CASSLVRGAGNYEQYF
TRBV29-1	TRBJ1-2	14	CSVDWDRGYGGYTF
TRBV4-1	TRBJ2-2	16	CASSPLADANTGELFF
TRBV7-9	TRBJ2-3	14	CASSPRAGRDTQYF
TRBV2	TRBJ1-5	13	CASSRGAAQPQHF
TRBV7-3	TRBJ2-3	15	CASSFRPGPSVTQYF
TRBV6-6	TRBJ2-3	16	CASSYSTVRVADTQYF
TRBV27	TRBJ1-2	13	CASSLHPGYGYTF
TRBV6-5	TRBJ1-2	16	CASSYSGTAPGYGYTF
TRBV7-2	TRBJ2-7	15	CASSFAGGASYEQYF
TRBV11-2	TRBJ2-1	13	CASRGLSRNEQFF
TRBV6-5	TRBJ2-1	12	CASSSSYGEQFF
TRBV30	TRBJ2-7	12	CAWKDNSYEQYF